The present T cell receptor beta chain was sequenced within a study of cytomegalovirus exposure and HLA in healthy donors. Study results and caveats: As confirmed in vitro, a few CMV-associated chains were specific for CMV antigens. Whilst most TCR sequences proved rare, a subset of public TCRs occurred across many donors.

In germline, CDR1 is GTSNPN, CDR2 SVGIG (reference sequence). Germline trimming cut 4 bases from V and 0 bases from J; bases unmatched to any gene: 12. The CDR3 loop spans 18 amino acids. Primers: 60 Vbeta forward and 13 Jbeta reverse. Clones were sequenced by immunoSEQ multiplex PCR, and TCRdb holds only the in-frame ones, with some missing. Here the sample spans about 160,000 clones, approximately 72% being singletons. A word on this clone: Antigen specificity is unknown.

Sequenced input: PBMCs. The gene calls are TRBV30 and TRBJ2-3; 11 nucleotides agree with TRBD2. The clonotype was recovered from a female donor in good health and CMV-seronegative. For the CDR3, the DNA is TGTGCCTGGAAGGGAGGGACTAGCGGAGCCCCTAGCACAGATACGCAGTATTTT. The encoded protein is CAWKGGTSGAPSTDTQYF.